This T cell receptor beta chain is from a study of shared T cell receptors in the human thymus. TCRdb keeps only in-frame clones here, not all; method: immunoSEQ multiplex PCR. Here the sample spans hundreds of thousands of clones, more than 75% being singletons. Germline CDR1 SGHNT, CDR2 YENEEA. V was cut by 0 bases and J by 5 bases, with 4 bases left in between. The CDR3 is 12 residues long. These data were also filed under a second study, of human thymus T cells.

Sequencing was carried out using thymocytes. The rearrangement links TRBV11-3 to TRBJ2-5; no firm D call. This TCR derives from a boy in the first two years of life with a congenital heart defect. The CDR3 loop reads CASSLDQETQYF. The CDR3 region has the DNA TGTGCCAGCAGCTTAGATCAGGAGACCCAGTACTTC.